This T cell receptor beta chain is drawn from a study of OX40 agonist ivuxolimab in advanced cancers. Across the whole study: Intravenous ivuxolimab was administered to patients every 2 weeks at 0.01 to 10 mg/kg. Partial responses were achieved by three patients: one hepatocellular carcinoma, two cutaneous melanoma.

As regards this clone: Its antigen is currently unknown.

The CDR3 runs to 15 residues. Trimming took off 1 base at V and 6 bases at J, with 15 bases between the two ends. CDR1 MGHRA and CDR2 YSYEKL come from the germline V gene. Some clones are missing from TCRdb's copy, which holds only in-frame ones; the method was immunoSEQ multiplex PCR. Among around 94,000 clones listed, more than 85% were seen once. The study, taken as a whole, reports: Also showing low normalized T-cell clonal expansion were some of the nonresponders. Not determined was the antigen specificity of the expanded peripheral T cells.

The chain employs TRBV4-1 and TRBJ1-2; no reliable D call. The material sequenced was CD4+ or CD8+ T cells sorted from blood, taken in a trial of the OX40 agonist ivuxolimab. The receptor was isolated from an adult with an advanced solid tumor such as melanoma, head and neck, liver or kidney cancer. DNA for the CDR3: TGCGCCAGCAGCCAAGGGCGCGGGGTGATCGATGGCTACACCTTC. This codes for CASSQGRGVIDGYTF.